A selection of T cell receptor beta chains follows, all from one sample in a study of T cells in Graves' hyperthyroidism and ophthalmopathy. Via MiXCR, TCRdb re-called the multiplex PCR reads, giving one row per CDR3 protein. The table records 400,000 to 600,000 distinct CDR3 sequences, about 15% of them present only once. Sequencing was carried out using blood. The source is a young woman with Graves' ophthalmopathy. Both conserved end residues are part of each CDR3. D genes are given only for firm matches. Clone size is not always given. Where it is, it says once, few, many or a class for expanded clones.

V,size,J,D,CDR3,DNA
TRBV7-9,many,TRBJ2-7,.,CASSWDWEQYF,TGTGCCAGCAGCTGGGACTGGGAGCAGTACTTC
TRBV24-1,few,TRBJ2-3,TRBD2,CATSPAGAIDTQYF,TGTGCCACCAGTCCAGCGGGAGCGATAGATACGCAGTATTTT
TRBV6-1,many,TRBJ2-1,TRBD1,CASLPGTGGDNEQFF,TGTGCCAGCCTCCCGGGGACAGGGGGCGACAATGAGCAGTTCTTC
TRBV12-3/TRBV12-4,.,TRBJ2-5,TRBD2,CASSPGAYRTSGQETQYF,TGTGCCAGCAGCCCCGGGGCCTATCGAACTAGCGGGCAAGAGACCCAGTACTTC
TRBV13,many,TRBJ2-3,TRBD2,CASSLQLAGSSTDTQYF,TGTGCCAGCAGCCTCCAGCTAGCGGGATCTAGCACAGATACGCAGTATTTT
TRBV19,few,TRBJ1-5,TRBD1,CASLPGQGAPSNQPQHF,TGTGCCAGCCTACCCGGGCAGGGGGCCCCTAGCAATCAGCCCCAGCATTTT
TRBV12-3/TRBV12-4,many,TRBJ2-1,.,CASSPDSPKQFF,TGTGCCAGCAGTCCGGACAGTCCCAAGCAGTTCTTC
TRBV18,many,TRBJ2-7,.,CASSPQGPPYEQYF,TGTGCCAGCTCACCGCAGGGGCCTCCCTACGAGCAGTACTTC
TRBV30,many,TRBJ1-1,.,CAWSEWPRSTEAFF,TGTGCCTGGAGTGAATGGCCAAGAAGCACTGAAGCTTTCTTT
TRBV7-3,many,TRBJ2-1,.,CASSLTTRATGGNEQFF,TGTGCCAGCAGCTTAACGACAAGGGCGACTGGAGGCAATGAGCAGTTCTTC
TRBV5-4,.,TRBJ2-5,.,CASRNGQIQETQYF,TGTGCCAGCAGGAATGGACAGATCCAAGAGACCCAGTACTTC
TRBV12-3/TRBV12-4,many,TRBJ1-5,.,CASSLIGDSNQPQHF,TGTGCCAGCAGTTTGATAGGGGATAGCAATCAGCCCCAGCATTTT
TRBV18,few,TRBJ1-1,.,CASLPLGKGNTEAFF,TGTGCCAGCTTACCATTAGGGAAGGGTAACACTGAAGCTTTCTTT
TRBV19,.,TRBJ2-7,.,CASSPRGGAITYEQYF,TGTGCCAGTAGTCCCCGGGGAGGTGCAATCACCTACGAGCAGTACTTC
TRBV19,many,TRBJ2-2,TRBD2,CASSELAGGPEELFF,TGTGCCAGTAGTGAACTAGCGGGAGGGCCGGAGGAGCTGTTTTTT
TRBV7-9,few,TRBJ1-6,.,CASIGNLNNSPLHF,TGTGCCAGCATAGGCAACCTAAATAATTCACCCCTCCACTTT
TRBV7-3,few,TRBJ2-1,TRBD2,CASRAGLAFEQFF,TGTGCCAGCAGAGCGGGACTAGCATTCGAGCAGTTCTTC
TRBV28,many,TRBJ1-5,TRBD1,CASSSEGAGQPQHF,TGTGCCAGCAGCTCCGAGGGGGCTGGACAGCCCCAGCATTTT
TRBV24-1,many,TRBJ2-3,TRBD1,CATSDLNRGSDTQYF,TGTGCCACCAGTGATTTGAACAGGGGATCAGATACGCAGTATTTT
TRBV28,many,TRBJ2-3,TRBD2,CASSLAGVSTDTQYF,TGTGCCAGCAGTCTAGCGGGGGTTAGCACAGATACGCAGTATTTT
TRBV20-1,.,TRBJ2-7,TRBD2,CSARPSGSYEQYF,TGCAGTGCCAGACCTAGCGGGAGTTACGAGCAGTACTTC
TRBV6-2/TRBV6-3,many,TRBJ2-1,TRBD2,CASSWETSGSDEQFF,TGTGCCAGCAGTTGGGAGACTAGCGGGTCTGATGAGCAGTTCTTC
TRBV28,.,TRBJ2-5,.,CASSFPGRENRAQYF,TGTGCCAGCAGTTTCCCCGGCAGGGAAAACAGGGCCCAGTACTTC
TRBV4-2,few,TRBJ2-5,.,CASSQGGSVETQYF,TGTGCCAGCAGCCAAGGAGGTAGTGTGGAGACCCAGTACTTC
TRBV5-5,.,TRBJ2-3,TRBD2,CASSLGAGGHGTDTQYF,TGTGCCAGCAGCTTGGGAGCGGGAGGGCATGGCACAGATACGCAGTATTTT
TRBV20-1,.,TRBJ2-3,TRBD2,CSARDILAGGEDTQYF,TGCAGTGCTAGAGATATCCTAGCGGGAGGGGAAGATACGCAGTATTTT
TRBV11-2,.,TRBJ1-1,.,CASSVAVPPSTEAFF,TGTGCCAGCAGCGTAGCAGTGCCGCCGTCCACTGAAGCTTTCTTT
TRBV9,few,TRBJ2-2,.,CASSVADLHTGELFF,TGTGCCAGCAGCGTAGCTGACTTACACACCGGGGAGCTGTTTTTT
TRBV6-2/TRBV6-3,.,TRBJ2-3,.,CASSYPLALDTQYF,TGTGCCAGCAGTTACCCTCTAGCGTTGGATACGCAGTATTTT
TRBV11-2,many,TRBJ2-1,TRBD2,CASSPGLGVYNEQFF,TGTGCCAGCAGCCCTGGACTAGGGGTCTACAATGAGCAGTTCTTC
TRBV12-3/TRBV12-4,many,TRBJ1-1,.,CASSFKGNTEAFF,TGTGCCAGCAGTTTTAAGGGGAACACTGAAGCTTTCTTT
TRBV9,.,TRBJ2-1,TRBD1,CASSVEGTGVNEQFF,TGTGCCAGCAGCGTAGAGGGGACAGGGGTAAATGAGCAGTTCTTC
TRBV30,many,TRBJ2-7,TRBD2,CAWGAGGNSYEQYF,TGTGCCTGGGGAGCGGGAGGGAACTCCTACGAACAGTACTTC
TRBV27,.,TRBJ2-1,TRBD1,CASSPGQGIYEQFF,TGTGCCAGCAGTCCGGGACAGGGTATTTATGAGCAGTTCTTC
TRBV2,few,TRBJ1-3,.,CAIRELNSGNTIYF,TGTGCCATCAGGGAGCTCAACTCTGGAAACACCATATATTTT
TRBV5-5,many,TRBJ1-1,TRBD1,CASSRFTGGSSEAFF,TGTGCCAGCAGCCGTTTCACAGGGGGGTCCTCTGAAGCTTTCTTT
TRBV14,.,TRBJ1-3,.,CASSQAGTADSGNTIYF,TGTGCCAGCAGCCAAGCAGGGACGGCGGACTCTGGAAACACCATATATTTT
TRBV5-1,many,TRBJ2-1,.,CASKGSGNEQFF,TGCGCCAGCAAGGGTTCTGGGAATGAGCAGTTCTTC
TRBV29-1,many,TRBJ1-2,.,CSVELGNRSGYTF,TGCAGCGTTGAATTGGGGAATAGAAGTGGCTACACCTTC
TRBV24-1,few,TRBJ2-1,.,CATSDYTTNDEQFF,TGTGCCACCAGTGATTACACGACCAACGATGAGCAGTTCTTC
TRBV24-1,many,TRBJ1-1,.,CATSDGEGRWTEAFF,TGTGCCACCAGTGATGGTGAGGGGAGATGGACTGAAGCTTTCTTT
TRBV20-1,many,TRBJ2-7,TRBD2,CSARPAGSEQYF,TGCAGTGCTAGGCCAGCGGGAAGCGAGCAGTACTTC
TRBV20-1,many,TRBJ2-5,.,CSARAMDQMETQYF,TGCAGTGCTAGAGCCATGGACCAGATGGAGACCCAGTACTTC
TRBV11-2,.,TRBJ2-7,.,CASSSTASRYDEQYF,TGTGCCAGCAGTTCAACCGCTAGCCGCTATGACGAGCAGTACTTC
TRBV11-3,many,TRBJ1-1,TRBD1,CASSLEGQRAFF,TGTGCCAGCAGCTTGGAGGGACAGCGGGCTTTCTTT
TRBV5-1,.,TRBJ1-2,.,CASGDLNYGYTF,TGCGCCAGCGGTGATCTTAACTATGGCTACACCTTC
TRBV12-3/TRBV12-4,.,TRBJ2-4,TRBD2,CASITSGRSNNIQYF,TGTGCCAGCATCACTAGCGGGAGATCTAATAACATTCAGTACTTC
TRBV6-2/TRBV6-3,many,TRBJ2-5,.,CASSYSMARRVETQYF,TGTGCCAGCAGTTACTCGATGGCCAGGAGGGTCGAGACCCAGTACTTC
TRBV7-2,many,TRBJ2-1,.,CASSFRANSVGSYNEQFF,TGTGCCAGCAGCTTTAGGGCAAATAGCGTAGGCTCCTACAATGAGCAGTTCTTC
TRBV12-3/TRBV12-4,many,TRBJ1-2,.,CASRRRGFNYGYTF,TGTGCCAGCAGACGACGTGGCTTCAACTATGGCTACACCTTC
TRBV18,few,TRBJ2-2,.,CARLLERSGELFF,TGTGCCAGGTTACTAGAGAGGTCCGGGGAGCTGTTTTTT
TRBV28,many,TRBJ1-1,TRBD1,CASSLYGGGREAFF,TGTGCCAGCAGTTTATATGGAGGGGGCCGTGAAGCTTTCTTT
TRBV15,few,TRBJ2-4,.,CATSSFGRDQAKNIQYF,TGTGCCACCAGCAGTTTTGGTAGGGATCAGGCCAAAAACATTCAGTACTTC
TRBV4-1,few,TRBJ2-5,.,CASSQAWKQQETQYF,TGCGCCAGCAGCCAAGCCTGGAAACAGCAAGAGACCCAGTACTTC
TRBV18,many,TRBJ2-2,.,CASSSSLNTGELFF,TGTGCCAGCTCGTCGAGTCTGAACACCGGGGAGCTGTTTTTT
TRBV4-3,.,TRBJ1-5,.,CASSQDPREGPNQPQHF,TGCGCCAGCAGCCAAGACCCAAGGGAGGGGCCCAATCAGCCCCAGCATTTT
TRBV30,many,TRBJ2-1,.,CAWSVHRGGSNEQFF,TGTGCCTGGAGTGTACATAGAGGGGGGTCCAATGAGCAGTTCTTC
TRBV3-1,.,TRBJ2-3,TRBD2,CASSPVLAGESTDTQYF,TGTGCCAGCAGCCCCGTACTAGCGGGAGAGAGCACAGATACGCAGTATTTT